This note documents a single T cell receptor beta chain sequence. This entry is derived from a study of blood T cell repertoires in COVID-19. Study information: From T cells, B-cell-depleted T cells, or PBMCs came the material, which was cDNA or gDNA.

This CDR3 contains 13 residues. Unmatched junction bases numbered 4, after V lost 4 bases and J lost 5 bases. Germline-derived CDR1 and CDR2 are MNHNY and SVGAGI (reference sequence). Original processing notes: Counts of nucleated cells, estimated from reference gene primer amplification, were obtained. Clones were sequenced by immunoSEQ multiplex PCR, and TCRdb holds only the in-frame ones, with some missing. The DNA was the basis for D and trimming; V, J and clone size are from that table. Of hundreds of thousands of clones listed, roughly 90% are singletons. The cohort comprised adults aged about 18 to 90 years residing in about two dozen US areas.

V is TRBV6-6 and J is TRBJ1-2; TRBD1 aligns across 7 bases. The sequenced sample was PBMCs or T cells enriched from blood (not recorded which). This clonotype was obtained from a man aged 60 to 69 who had recovered from COVID-19. In DNA form, the CDR3 reads TGTGCCAGCAGTTTGGGGACAGCGTATGGCTACACCTTC. It translates to CASSLGTAYGYTF.